Presented here are 11 T cell receptor beta chains from one specimen sequenced in a study of blood T cell repertoires in COVID-19. Repertoires were generated with immunoSEQ multiplex PCR, while TCRdb's copy carries only in-frame clones and drops some. The table lists 85,000 to 100,000 clones, about three quarters of them singletons. The sequencing input was peripheral blood. The receptor source for this set is a man aged 45 to 65 who had recovered from COVID-19.

The chain uses TRBV6-1 and TRBJ1-2; 7 nucleotides align to TRBD1. Germline-derived CDR1 and CDR2 are MNHNS and SASEGT. V gave up 3 bases and J gave up 4 bases; unmatched junction bases: 8. The CDR3 contains 15 residues. The CDR3 DNA is TGTGCCAGCAGTGATGAGGGGGCGATAGGCTATGGCTACACCTTC. Protein sequence: CASSDEGAIGYGYTF.

This clone was observed a single time. The chain has TRBV2 and TRBJ1-1; 9 nucleotides agree with TRBD1. The CDR3 has 15 residues. Unmatched junction bases numbered 4, after V lost 0 bases and J lost 5 bases. The germline gives CDR1 SNHLY, CDR2 FYNNEI. The CDR3 sequence: CASSEAGTGLTEAFF. The CDR3 DNA is TGTGCCAGCAGTGAAGCCGGGACAGGGTTGACTGAAGCTTTCTTT. The entire variable domain, with the rest obtained from reference TRBV2 and TRBJ1-1, is as follows: EPEVTQTPSHQVTQMGQEVILRCVPISNHLYFYWYRQILGQKVEFLVSFYNNEISEKSEIFDDQFSVERPDGSNFTLKIRSTKLEDSAMYFCASSEAGTGLTEAFFGQGTRLTVV.

In regard to this clone: The sample has other DNA sequences that encode this CDR3 too. The genes are TRBV14 and TRBJ2-3, with D possibly TRBD1 on 6 matching bases. The CDR3 extends over 12 amino acids. Germline loops: CDR1 SGHDN, CDR2 FVKESK. Trimming removed 4 bases at V and 6 bases at J, with 8 bases between. The CDR3 is CASSRDRDTQYF. The CDR3 region has the DNA TGTGCCAGCAGCCGCGACAGGGATACGCAGTATTTT.

This clone was picked up a small number of times. The gene calls are TRBV5-4 and TRBJ1-1; 7 positions agree with TRBD1. V was clipped by 2 bases and J by 4 bases; unmatched bases: 8. This CDR3 is 15 amino acids long. Germline lookup yields CDR1 SGHNT and CDR2 YYREEE (reference sequence). The CDR3 loop reads CASSFTRGSTTEAFF. In DNA, the CDR3 is TGTGCCAGCAGCTTCACCAGGGGGTCTACCACTGAAGCTTTCTTT. Full variable domain (outside the CDR3, taken from reference TRBV5-4 and TRBJ1-1): ETGVTQSPTHLIKTRGQQVTLRCSSQSGHNTVSWYQQALGQGPQFIFQYYREEENGRGNFPPRFSGLQFPNYSSELNVNALELDDSALYLCASSFTRGSTTEAFFGQGTRLTVV.

V gene TRBV5-4 combines with J gene TRBJ2-3, with D tentatively TRBD2 (6 bases). This CDR3 is built from 16 residues. V dropped 0 bases and J dropped 0 bases, with 11 bases sitting between them. The germline V gene has CDR1 SGHNT and CDR2 YYREEE (reference sequence). This CDR3 reads CASSLGSGTSTDTQYF. CDR3 nucleotides: TGTGCCAGCAGCTTGGGGTCCGGGACTAGCACAGATACGCAGTATTTT.

This clone was detected a few times. The rearrangement joins TRBV30 to TRBJ1-2; D not certain. V shed 6 bases and J shed 5 bases, with 7 bases lying between them. From germline, CDR1 is GTSNPN and CDR2 SVGIG (reference sequence). CDR3 length: 10 amino acids. CDR3 DNA: TGTGCCTGCGAGAAGTATGGCTACACCTTC. Protein product: CACEKYGYTF.

J is TRBJ2-6 and V is TRBV11-2, with 8 bases fitting TRBD1. J lost 0 bases, V lost 6 bases, and 7 bases had no gene match. Germline loops: CDR1 SGHAT, CDR2 FQNNGV. The CDR3 consists of 17 residues. CDR3 sequence reads: CASSTGTGRSGANVLTF. The CDR3 region has the DNA TGTGCCAGCAGTACCGGGACAGGACGCTCTGGGGCCAACGTCCTGACTTTC.

The J gene is TRBJ1-6, the V gene TRBV20-1, with 7 bases fitting TRBD1. The germline V gene has CDR1 DFQATT and CDR2 SNEGSKA (reference sequence). CDR3 length: 16 residues. Unmatched junction bases numbered 6, after V lost 3 bases and J lost 1 base. The CDR3 region is CSASSGTESYNSPLHF. CDR3 coding DNA: TGCAGTGCTAGTTCCGGGACAGAATCCTATAATTCACCCCTCCACTTT.

The sample holds a few counts of this clone. The chain links TRBV19 to TRBJ1-6, with D uncertain. V was pared by 8 bases and J by 0 bases, with 11 bases between. The length of the CDR3 is 15 residues. CDR1 LNHDA and CDR2 SQIVND come from the germline V gene (reference sequence). This CDR3 reads CASGEAVSYNSPLHF. CDR3 sequence (DNA): TGTGCCAGTGGAGAGGCGGTCTCCTATAATTCACCCCTCCACTTT.

This sequence joins TRBV27 and TRBJ1-2; D not resolved. This CDR3 is built from 15 residues. The ends were cut back, 6 bases at V and 5 bases at J, with 19 bases in the middle. Germline V lookup: CDR1 MNHEY, CDR2 SMNVEV (reference sequence). The CDR3: CASRKEFGPGYGYTF. The CDR3 DNA reads as TGTGCCAGCAGGAAGGAGTTTGGGCCGGGGTATGGCTACACCTTC.

The V call is TRBV20-1, the J call TRBJ2-5; TRBD2 agrees at 8 bases. The trim removed 3 bases at V and 0 bases at J, leaving 6 bases unmatched. The CDR3 runs to 15 residues. CDR1 and CDR2 (germline): DFQATT, SNEGSKA (reference sequence). The DNA for the CDR3 is TGCAGTGCTAGTCAGGCTAGCGGGTACCAAGAGACCCAGTACTTC. It encodes CSASQASGYQETQYF.